Listed here is a single TCR beta chain. Per the germline V gene, CDR1 is MNHGY and CDR2 is SAAAGT. V gave up 10 bases and J gave up 5 bases, with 18 bases separating them. The CDR3 has 14 residues. This entry belongs to a study of sequential checkpoint blockade in melanoma. As for the study in general: Twenty-two patients had matched tumor biopsies before treatment and at week 13 after nivolumab or ipilimumab alone.

The treatment here: randomized to nivolumab then ipilimumab (arm A) or the reverse (arm B). This table comes from immunoSEQ multiplex PCR, and its TCRdb copy is limited to in-frame clones, with some not included. The sample carries approximately 19,000 clones, around 70% recorded once. V and J are TRBV6-8 and TRBJ1-5, with D possibly being TRBD1 (5 bases). The starting material was tumor tissue (inferred from file names), obtained from a patient given nivolumab and ipilimumab in sequence. This sequence was found in a human donor with melanoma. CDR3: CATPKVRVDQPQHF. CDR3 in DNA: TGTGCCACCCCGAAAGTCAGGGTAGATCAGCCCCAGCATTTT.